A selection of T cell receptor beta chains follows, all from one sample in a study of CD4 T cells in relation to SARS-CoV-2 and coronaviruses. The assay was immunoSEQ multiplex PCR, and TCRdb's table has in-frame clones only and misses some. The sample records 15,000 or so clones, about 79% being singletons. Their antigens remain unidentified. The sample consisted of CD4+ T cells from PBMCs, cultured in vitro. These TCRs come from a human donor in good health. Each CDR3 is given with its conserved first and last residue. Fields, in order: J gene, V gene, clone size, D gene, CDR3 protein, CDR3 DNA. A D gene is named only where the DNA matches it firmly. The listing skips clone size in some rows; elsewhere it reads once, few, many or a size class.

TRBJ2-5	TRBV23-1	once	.	CASSQLPEETQYF	TGCGCCAGCAGTCAACTCCCCGAAGAGACCCAGTACTTC
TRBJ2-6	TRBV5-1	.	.	CASSLPESSGANVLTF	TGCGCCAGCAGCTTGCCGGAGAGCTCTGGGGCCAACGTCCTGACTTTC
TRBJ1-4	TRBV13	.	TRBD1	CASSLRGRDSVNEKLFF	TGTGCCAGCAGCTTAAGGGGGCGGGACAGCGTAAATGAAAAACTGTTTTTT
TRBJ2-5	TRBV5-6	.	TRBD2	CASTSGTSGRGRWETQYF	TGTGCCAGCACCTCCGGGACTAGCGGGAGGGGGCGCTGGGAGACCCAGTACTTC
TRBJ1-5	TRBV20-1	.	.	CSASGGRRPISGQPQHF	TGCAGTGCTAGTGGGGGACGTCGACCGATTTCGGGTCAGCCCCAGCATTTT
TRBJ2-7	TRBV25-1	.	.	CASSDPVLIEQYF	TGTGCCAGCAGTGACCCGGTCTTGATCGAGCAGTACTTC
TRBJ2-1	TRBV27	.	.	CASSLSLGSVGEQFF	TGTGCCAGCAGTTTATCCCTAGGGAGTGTAGGTGAGCAGTTCTTC
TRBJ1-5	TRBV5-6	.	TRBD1	CASSAQGEVGNQPQHF	TGTGCCAGCAGCGCACAGGGGGAAGTTGGTAATCAGCCCCAGCATTTT
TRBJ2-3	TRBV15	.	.	CATSNLADTQYF	TGTGCCACCAGCAATCTGGCAGATACGCAGTATTTT
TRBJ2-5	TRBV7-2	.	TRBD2	CASSVGLAGYETQYF	TGTGCCAGCAGCGTAGGACTAGCGGGGTATGAGACCCAGTACTTC
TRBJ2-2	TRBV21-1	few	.	CATSTSGRAGTGELFF	TGTGCCACCTCGACTAGCGGGAGGGCCGGGACCGGGGAGCTGTTTTTT
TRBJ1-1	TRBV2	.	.	CASPTGGGRMNTEAFF	TGTGCCAGCCCAACTGGCGGCGGCCGAATGAACACTGAAGCTTTCTTT
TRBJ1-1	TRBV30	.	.	CAWSNPSEAFF	TGTGCCTGGAGTAATCCATCTGAAGCTTTCTTT
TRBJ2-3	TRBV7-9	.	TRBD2	CASSLGLPGTSITDTQYF	TGTGCCAGCAGCTTAGGTCTACCCGGGACTAGCATAACAGATACGCAGTATTTT
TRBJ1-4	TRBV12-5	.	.	CASASYLGGGGEKLFF	TGTGCTAGTGCCTCTTACCTCGGAGGGGGGGGTGAAAAACTGTTTTTT
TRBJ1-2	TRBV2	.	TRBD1	CASSEEVSQGGGGYTF	TGTGCCAGCAGTGAAGAAGTTTCACAGGGGGGCGGTGGCTACACCTTC
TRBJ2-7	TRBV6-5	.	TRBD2	CASSYAASGVYYEQYF	TGTGCCAGCAGTTACGCGGCTAGCGGGGTCTACTACGAGCAGTACTTC
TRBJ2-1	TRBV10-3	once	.	CAISDPRVGSYNEQFF	TGTGCCATCAGTGACCCCAGGGTAGGCTCCTACAATGAGCAGTTCTTC
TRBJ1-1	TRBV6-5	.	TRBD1	CASSTRGRTEAFF	TGTGCCAGCAGCACCAGGGGGCGGACTGAAGCTTTCTTT
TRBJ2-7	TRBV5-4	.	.	CASSSSYEQYF	TGTGCCAGCAGCTCTAGCTACGAGCAGTACTTC
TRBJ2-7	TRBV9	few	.	CASSVGGGMVYEQYF	TGTGCCAGCAGCGTAGGAGGCGGGATGGTATACGAGCAGTACTTC
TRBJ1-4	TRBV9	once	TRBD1	CASSGGTGDEKLFF	TGTGCCAGCAGCGGGGGGACAGGGGATGAAAAACTGTTTTTT
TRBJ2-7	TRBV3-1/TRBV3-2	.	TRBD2	CASSQVGSGGYVPSVGLEQYF	TGTGCCAGCAGCCAAGTAGGATCGGGAGGGTATGTTCCTAGCGTCGGCTTGGAGCAGTACTTC
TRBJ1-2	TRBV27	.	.	CASSLRPDNFNGYTF	TGTGCCAGCAGTTTGCGTCCGGACAACTTTAATGGCTACACCTTC
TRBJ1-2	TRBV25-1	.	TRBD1	CASSEFGGGAESYTF	TGTGCCAGCAGTGAATTTGGAGGGGGCGCCGAAAGCTACACCTTC
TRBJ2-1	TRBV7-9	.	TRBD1	CASSFQGDINEQFF	TGTGCCAGCAGCTTCCAGGGGGATATCAATGAGCAGTTCTTC
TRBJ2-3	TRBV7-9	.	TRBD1	CASSRGTGTPGADTQYF	TGTGCCAGCAGCCGGGGGACAGGAACCCCTGGTGCAGATACGCAGTATTTT
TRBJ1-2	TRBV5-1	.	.	CASRLRSDDNYGYTF	TGCGCCAGCAGACTCCGCTCAGACGACAACTATGGCTACACCTTC
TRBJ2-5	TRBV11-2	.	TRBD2	CASSGGVQETQYF	TGTGCCAGCAGCGGGGGGGTCCAAGAGACCCAGTACTTC
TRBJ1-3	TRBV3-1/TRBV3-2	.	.	CASSQGPGSGNTIYF	TGTGCCAGCAGCCAAGGTCCGGGTTCTGGAAACACCATATATTTT
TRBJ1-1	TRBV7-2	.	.	CASSFFSGANTEAFF	TGTGCCAGCAGCTTCTTTTCGGGCGCGAACACTGAAGCTTTCTTT
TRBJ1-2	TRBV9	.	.	CASSVGAGNYGYTF	TGTGCCAGCAGCGTAGGGGCGGGTAACTATGGCTACACCTTC
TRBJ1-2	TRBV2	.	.	CASRPTGGTYGYTF	TGTGCCAGCAGGCCAACGGGGGGAACCTATGGCTACACCTTC
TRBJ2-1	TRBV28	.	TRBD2	CASSLSGASYNEQFF	TGTGCCAGCAGTTTGAGCGGGGCCTCCTACAATGAGCAGTTCTTC
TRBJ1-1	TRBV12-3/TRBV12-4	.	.	CASSWGGRTEAFF	TGTGCCAGCAGTTGGGGAGGGCGGACTGAAGCTTTCTTT
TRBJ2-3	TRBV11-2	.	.	CASSLDPGAGGTDTQYF	TGTGCCAGCAGCTTAGATCCTGGGGCAGGCGGCACAGATACGCAGTATTTT
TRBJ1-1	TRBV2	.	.	CASSEVSTEAFF	TGTGCCAGCAGTGAAGTGAGTACTGAAGCTTTCTTT
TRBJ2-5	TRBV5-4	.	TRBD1	CASSLMGQAETQYF	TGTGCCAGCAGCTTGATGGGACAGGCGGAGACCCAGTACTTC
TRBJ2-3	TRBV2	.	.	CASSKRGGSTDTQYF	TGTGCCAGCAGCAAAAGGGGCGGGAGCACAGATACGCAGTATTTT
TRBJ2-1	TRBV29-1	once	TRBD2	CSVESRSGSTPYNEQFF	TGCAGCGTTGAAAGCCGGAGCGGGAGCACCCCATACAATGAGCAGTTCTTC
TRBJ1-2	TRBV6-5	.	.	CASSQLLGASYGYTF	TGTGCCAGCAGCCAACTACTGGGGGCCTCTTATGGCTACACCTTC
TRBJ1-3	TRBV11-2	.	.	CASSLTGGFGNTIYF	TGTGCCAGCAGCTTAACGGGGGGCTTCGGAAACACCATATATTTT
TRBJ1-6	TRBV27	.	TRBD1	CASSLGQGNHSPLHF	TGTGCCAGCAGTCTTGGACAGGGGAACCATTCACCCCTCCACTTT
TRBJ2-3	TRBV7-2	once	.	CASSLEIQDTQYF	TGTGCCAGCAGCTTAGAGATTCAGGATACGCAGTATTTT
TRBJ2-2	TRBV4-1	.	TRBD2	CASSEREGLGELFF	TGCGCCAGCAGCGAAAGGGAGGGCCTCGGGGAGCTGTTTTTT
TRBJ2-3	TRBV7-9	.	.	CASSFFGTATDTQYF	TGTGCCAGCAGCTTCTTCGGGACGGCCACAGATACGCAGTATTTT
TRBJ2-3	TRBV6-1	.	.	CASSEAVYTASTDTQYF	TGTGCCAGCAGTGAAGCGGTGTACACGGCTAGCACAGATACGCAGTATTTT
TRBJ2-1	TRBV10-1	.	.	CANPVSRVGGNEQFF	TGCGCCAACCCAGTTTCGAGGGTGGGAGGCAATGAGCAGTTCTTC
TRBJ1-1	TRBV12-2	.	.	CASRLGHRATEAFF	TGTGCAAGTCGCTTGGGACATAGGGCCACTGAAGCTTTCTTT
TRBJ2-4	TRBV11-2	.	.	CASSNRYRNRAIEENIQYF	TGTGCCAGCAGCAACCGATACCGAAACCGGGCCATCGAGGAAAACATTCAGTACTTC
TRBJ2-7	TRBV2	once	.	CASGNGLLANEQYF	TGTGCCAGTGGCAACGGCCTCCTTGCCAACGAGCAGTACTTC
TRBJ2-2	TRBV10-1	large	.	CASSAGTSLNTGELFF	TGCGCCAGCAGTGCCGGGACGTCCTTGAACACCGGGGAGCTGTTTTTT
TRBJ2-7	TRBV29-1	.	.	CSALKLRGATYEQYF	TGCAGCGCCTTAAAATTACGGGGGGCAACCTACGAGCAGTACTTC